One sample yielded the 30 T cell receptor beta chains listed below, sequenced in a study of blood T cell repertoires in COVID-19. Using immunoSEQ multiplex PCR, the repertoire was profiled, and TCRdb retains in-frame clones only, with some absent. Altogether fewer than 250,000 clones are present, roughly 80% being singletons, with the ten largest covering around 12%. Sequencing used peripheral blood. Receptors originate from a woman between 45 and 60 years old with acute or convalescent COVID-19.

This chain uses TRBV18 with TRBJ2-7; 7 positions match TRBD1. V shed 4 bases, J shed 2 bases, and the junction held 5 bases outside the gene matches. CDR1 and CDR2 (germline): KGHSH, LQKENI. CDR3 length: 14 amino acids. Here the CDR3 DNA reads TGTGCCAGCTCACGGGACAGCGGAACCTACGAGCAGTACTTC. Amino acid sequence: CASSRDSGTYEQYF.

This clone came up a few times. The chain couples TRBV5-8 to TRBJ1-5; 10 positions agree with TRBD1. CDR1 is SGHTS, CDR2 YDEGEE, per germline. The V segment lost 3 bases and the J segment 7 bases; nucleotides outside the gene matches: 7. CDR3 size: 15 residues. The CDR3: CASSSGTGERQPQHF. As DNA, the CDR3 is TGTGCCAGCAGCTCCGGGACAGGGGAACGACAGCCCCAGCATTTT.

The genes are TRBV11-2 and TRBJ1-6; D perhaps matches TRBD1 (6 bases). Between the trimmed V and J ends, which lost 3 bases and 14 bases, there was a span of 17 bases. Germline V gene sequence: CDR1 SGHAT, CDR2 FQNNGV. The CDR3 consists of 14 residues. In DNA, the CDR3 is TGTGCCAGCAGCTTCCGGGACACGGGCCTCACCCTCCACTTT. This translates into CASSFRDTGLTLHF.

J is TRBJ2-1 and V is TRBV27, with no clear D. The CDR3 consists of 11 residues. Germline values: CDR1 MNHEY, CDR2 SMNVEV (reference sequence). V lost 8 bases and J lost 4, with 6 bases in between. The CDR3 region is CASYYYNEQFF. The DNA of the CDR3 is TGTGCCAGCTACTATTACAATGAGCAGTTCTTC.

The chain couples TRBV5-1 to TRBJ2-2; the D is unclear. Per the germline V gene, CDR1 is SGHRS and CDR2 is YFSETQ. The CDR3 covers 13 residues. V was trimmed by 4 bases and J by 5 bases, leaving 9 bases between them. In DNA, the CDR3 is TGCGCCAGCAGCAGCCGGAGTACCGGGGAGCTGTTTTTT. Protein product: CASSSRSTGELFF.

The genes are TRBV6-4 and TRBJ2-3, with D perhaps matching TRBD1 (6 bases). The CDR3 covers 14 residues. Germline CDR1 MRHNA, CDR2 SNTAGT. V shed 3 bases and J shed 5 bases, with 12 bases lying between them. CDR3 coding DNA: TGTGCCAGCAGTGAATACAGGGAACAAGATACGCAGTATTTT. It yields the protein CASSEYREQDTQYF.

V gene TRBV29-1 combines with J gene TRBJ2-3; 11 bases are a match to TRBD2. The CDR3 covers 13 residues. Germline assignment: CDR1 SQVTM and CDR2 ANQGSEA. With 4 bases clipped from V and 4 bases from J, the junction kept 1 base outside the gene matches. CDR3 in amino acids: CSVVAGGADTQYF. In nucleotides, the CDR3 is TGCAGCGTTGTAGCGGGAGGGGCAGATACGCAGTATTTT.

This clone was recorded a few times. V and J are TRBV30 and TRBJ1-4; tentative D call: TRBD1 (6 bases). Germline V lookup: CDR1 GTSNPN, CDR2 SVGIG (reference sequence). V lost 3 bases and J 11 bases, leaving 16 bases between the germline ends. This CDR3 has 13 residues. CDR3 DNA sequence: TGTGCCTGGAGCGGGGGGGCGCAACGGAAACTGTTTTTT. The encoded protein is CAWSGGAQRKLFF.

The chain combines TRBV10-3 with TRBJ1-5, with a tentative D call TRBD1 (5 bases). Germline CDR1 reads ENHRY; CDR2 reads SYGVKD. The length of the CDR3 is 15 residues. Trimming cost V 3 bases and J 3 bases, with 12 bases left between them. The CDR3 coding sequence is TGTGCCATCAGTGACTCAGGGTCCTTCAATCAGCCCCAGCATTTT. This encodes CAISDSGSFNQPQHF.

The sample holds a few counts of this clone. The J gene is TRBJ2-1, the V gene TRBV25-1, with 10 nucleotides matching TRBD1. V gave up 7 bases and J gave up 2 bases; unmatched junction bases: 5. The germline V gene has CDR1 MGHDK and CDR2 SYGVNS. This CDR3 region has 15 residues. As DNA, the CDR3 is TGTGCCAGCACCGAGACAGGGGGCGCCTACAATGAGCAGTTCTTC. This translates into CASTETGGAYNEQFF.

The chain couples TRBV6-1 to TRBJ1-2; 9 nucleotides agree with TRBD1. The CDR3 sequence is 18 residues long. V lost 0 bases and J lost 0; bases outside the gene matches: 8. Germline V lookup: CDR1 MNHNS, CDR2 SASEGT. In DNA, the CDR3 is TGTGCCAGCAGTGAAGCGGACAGGGGTATACTGGCTAACTATGGCTACACCTTC. It is translated as CASSEADRGILANYGYTF.

This chain connects TRBV30 to TRBJ2-7; D gene unclear. The CDR3 has 12 amino acids. The germline CDR1 and CDR2 sequences are GTSNPN and SVGIG (reference sequence). Between the trimmed V and J ends, which lost 4 bases and 0 bases, there was a span of 7 bases. The CDR3 region has the DNA TGTGCCTGGACTAAGAGCTCCTACGAGCAGTACTTC. Its protein product is CAWTKSSYEQYF.

The V gene is TRBV2, the J gene TRBJ1-1; D unclear. Germline-derived CDR1 and CDR2 are SNHLY and FYNNEI. The CDR3 spans 15 residues. V was cut by 0 bases and J by 1 base, with 9 bases left in between. This CDR3 is CASSEALRGNTEAFF. CDR3 nucleotide sequence: TGTGCCAGCAGTGAAGCGCTTCGGGGGAACACTGAAGCTTTCTTT.

The table lists this clone with a few counts. This chain uses TRBV19 with TRBJ2-2, with 11 bases aligning to TRBD2. The CDR3 totals 16 residues. Losses at the gene ends were 1 base for V and 9 bases for J; bases not matched to a gene: 7. CDR1 LNHDA and CDR2 SQIVND come from the germline V gene (reference sequence). CDR3 protein: CASSIVTSGGPRELFF. CDR3 DNA sequence: TGTGCCAGTAGTATAGTAACTAGCGGGGGCCCGAGGGAGCTGTTTTTT.

The chain employs TRBV11-3 and TRBJ1-1; D is unresolved. The CDR3 contains 16 residues. Trimming removed 5 bases at V and 1 base at J, with 17 bases between. Germline values: CDR1 SGHNT, CDR2 YENEEA. CDR3 sequence (DNA): TGTGCCAGCAGCCTCTTTACCGGGAGCCCGAACACTGAAGCTTTCTTT. Protein sequence: CASSLFTGSPNTEAFF. The full variable domain, with the rest looked up from reference TRBV11-3 and TRBJ1-1, is EAGVVQSPRYKIIEKKQPVAFWCNPISGHNTLYWYLQNLGQGPELLIRYENEEAVDDSQLPKDRFSAERLKGVDSTLKIQPAELGDSAVYLCASSLFTGSPNTEAFFGQGTRLTVV.

The chain joins TRBV6-5 to TRBJ2-7; 8 bases match TRBD2. V dropped 4 bases and J dropped 5; count of bases not matched to a gene: 7. This CDR3 region has 14 residues. Per the germline V gene, CDR1 is MNHEY and CDR2 is SVGAGI. CDR3 in DNA: TGTGCCAGCAGTTCCTTAGCGGGAAGGAACGAGCAGTACTTC. Translation gives CASSSLAGRNEQYF.

This chain connects TRBV5-6 to TRBJ2-2; 10 nucleotides align to TRBD2. With V trimmed by 10 bases and J by 6 bases, 15 bases remained unmatched. Germline CDR1 is SGHDT and CDR2 is YYEEEE. The CDR3 is 16 residues long. The CDR3 DNA reads as TGTGCCTGGAGCGTGAGTCTAGCGGGAGACGCCGGGGAGCTGTTTTTT. Amino acids: CAWSVSLAGDAGELFF.

This clone was recorded at least ten times. This chain joins TRBV11-3 and TRBJ2-3; 8 nucleotides agree with TRBD2. The length of the CDR3 is 15 residues. The V gene end was trimmed by 1 base and the J gene end by 0 bases; junction bases not matched to a gene: 0. The V gene's germline CDR1 is SGHNT and CDR2 YENEEA. CDR3 in amino acids: CASSLGLASTDTQYF. CDR3 bases: TGTGCCAGCAGCTTAGGACTAGCGAGCACAGATACGCAGTATTTT.

The chain has TRBV5-4 and TRBJ2-3; TRBD1 aligns across 7 bases. This CDR3 has 17 residues. From germline, CDR1 is SGHNT and CDR2 YYREEE (reference sequence). J lost 2 bases, V lost 3 bases, and 12 bases had no gene match. The CDR3 loop reads CASSSTGTALSTDTQYF. Here the CDR3 DNA reads TGTGCCAGCAGCTCTACTGGGACAGCCCTCTCCACAGATACGCAGTATTTT. Full variable domain (outside the CDR3, taken from reference TRBV5-4 and TRBJ2-3): ETGVTQSPTHLIKTRGQQVTLRCSSQSGHNTVSWYQQALGQGPQFIFQYYREEENGRGNFPPRFSGLQFPNYSSELNVNALELDDSALYLCASSSTGTALSTDTQYFGPGTRLTVL.

The chain combines TRBV28 with TRBJ2-1, with TRBD2 matching over 11 bases. Losses at the gene ends were 5 bases for V and 5 bases for J; bases not matched to a gene: 11. Germline CDR1 reads MDHEN; CDR2 reads SYDVKM. This CDR3 region has 17 residues. Here the CDR3 DNA reads TGTGCCAGCAGTCCTTCCAAACTAGCGGGAGCAGACAATGAGCAGTTCTTC. The encoded protein is CASSPSKLAGADNEQFF.

This clone occurred once. V usage is TRBV6-5 and J usage is TRBJ1-1; D remains ambiguous. The CDR3 sequence is 11 residues long. V was cut by 7 bases and J by 0 bases, with 3 bases left in between. Germline values: CDR1 MNHEY, CDR2 SVGAGI. The CDR3 is CASTLNTEAFF. CDR3 sequence (DNA): TGTGCCAGCACCTTGAACACTGAAGCTTTCTTT.

With respect to this clone: Distinct nucleotide sequences in the sample also encode this CDR3. V usage is TRBV19 and J usage is TRBJ2-7; TRBD1 matches 8 bases. Germline loops: CDR1 LNHDA, CDR2 SQIVND (reference sequence). The V gene end was trimmed by 5 bases and the J gene end by 0 bases; junction bases not matched to a gene: 6. The CDR3 has 15 amino acids. The CDR3 here is CASSPGQGNSYEQYF. The CDR3 bases are TGTGCCAGTAGTCCAGGACAGGGAAACTCCTACGAGCAGTACTTC.

The CDR3: CASEGEPREQFF. CDR3 bases: TGTGCCTCGGAAGGGGAACCGCGGGAGCAGTTCTTC. The chain joins TRBV30 to TRBJ2-1; maybe TRBD1 (5 bases). Per germline, CDR1 GTSNPN and CDR2 SVGIG (reference sequence). The CDR3 has 12 amino acids. V gave up 7 bases and J gave up 10 bases, with 17 bases separating them.

This chain connects TRBV19 to TRBJ2-6; 8 bases fit TRBD1. Germline V lookup: CDR1 LNHDA, CDR2 SQIVND (reference sequence). The CDR3 is made up of 16 amino acids. Trimming cost V 5 bases and J 0 bases; bases outside gene matches: 3. The CDR3 loop reads CASSVTGGSGANVLTF. CDR3 DNA: TGTGCCAGTAGTGTCACAGGGGGCTCTGGGGCCAACGTCCTGACTTTC.

This rearrangement joins TRBV20-1 to TRBJ1-5; D ambiguous. The V gene's germline CDR1 is DFQATT and CDR2 SNEGSKA (reference sequence). Trimming pared 6 bases from V and 11 bases from J, leaving 14 bases between. This CDR3 has 11 residues. The CDR3 DNA follows: TGCAGTGCCCAGGACTTCGGGTCCCAGCATTTT. It yields the protein CSAQDFGSQHF.

This clone was observed a handful of times. The chain employs TRBV2 and TRBJ1-1; 10 bases are a match to TRBD1. V gave up 2 bases and J gave up 4 bases; unmatched junction bases: 10. Per the germline V gene, CDR1 is SNHLY and CDR2 is FYNNEI. The CDR3 contains 17 residues. Here the CDR3 DNA reads TGTGCCAGCAGTGAAAGGTTGACAGGGGGCTTCGGCACTGAAGCTTTCTTT. Translation gives CASSERLTGGFGTEAFF.

This chain joins TRBV20-1 and TRBJ2-7; the match to TRBD2 covers 9 bases. Trimming removed 3 bases from V and 6 bases from J; junction bases left unmatched: 12. The CDR3 is made up of 15 amino acids. CDR1 and CDR2 (germline): DFQATT, SNEGSKA (reference sequence). CDR3 sequence reads: CSASGFAGGRGEQYF. CDR3 DNA: TGCAGTGCTAGTGGATTCGCGGGAGGGCGTGGCGAGCAGTACTTC.

The chain uses TRBV6-5 and TRBJ2-3; maybe TRBD2 (6 bases). Germline values: CDR1 MNHEY, CDR2 SVGAGI. V was pared by 8 bases and J by 2 bases, with 17 bases between. This CDR3 is built from 15 residues. CDR3 in amino acids: CASGSFGRPTDTQYF. The CDR3 nucleotides are TGTGCCAGCGGTAGTTTCGGGAGACCCACAGATACGCAGTATTTT.

CDR3 loop: CASSAPRLATDTQYF. CDR3 sequence (DNA): TGTGCCAGCAGTGCGCCCCGACTAGCCACAGATACGCAGTATTTT. The chain has TRBV2 and TRBJ2-3, with 7 bases matching TRBD2. The V gene's germline CDR1 is SNHLY and CDR2 FYNNEI. The J segment lost 2 bases and the V segment lost 4 bases, leaving 6 bases of the junction unmatched. The CDR3 spans 15 residues.

This clone appeared a few times. The rearrangement uses TRBV10-2 and TRBJ2-1, with 9 bases aligning to TRBD2. Germline CDR1 and CDR2: WSHSY and SAAADI. V was clipped by 4 bases and J by 5 bases; unmatched bases: 6. The CDR3 has 15 residues. CDR3 residues: CASSVAGVRDNEQFF. DNA of the CDR3: TGCGCCAGCAGTGTAGCGGGAGTAAGGGACAATGAGCAGTTCTTC.